This T cell receptor beta chain was captured by sequencing in a study of vaccination effects on CD4 cells after COVID-19. Some clones are missing from TCRdb's copy, which holds only in-frame ones; the method was immunoSEQ multiplex PCR. Altogether under 75,000 clones are present, roughly 80% being singletons, with the ten largest covering roughly an eighth. CDR1 and CDR2 from the germline V gene are SGDLS and YYNGEE. This CDR3 region has 19 residues. The junction had 11 bases not matched to a gene; V was cut back by 3 bases and J by 0 bases. Points on this clone: The target antigen is unknown.

Sequencing was preceded by expansion of antigen-specific CD4+ T cells with viral peptide pools in the ViraFEST assay. CD4+ T cells were isolated after around ten days of culture. All vaccine recipients tested negative for nucleocapsid antibodies and had never contracted SARS-CoV-2 infection. Every well housed some 1.8 million PBMC, which grew in culture alongside 10 IU/ml IL-2 and about 10 ug/ml peptides. Fresh IL-2-containing medium replaced half the medium on days 3 and 7. The chain joins TRBV9 to TRBJ2-1; 11 positions agree with TRBD2. This TCR was recovered from a human donor who received a COVID-19 vaccine. Sequencing was performed on CD4+ T cells from PBMCs cultured with SARS-CoV-2 spike peptides, taken before COVID-19 vaccination. CDR3 nucleotide sequence: TGTGCCAGCAGCGAGGACCTAGCGGGGGGCCGACGCTCCTACAATGAGCAGTTCTTC. Amino acids: CASSEDLAGGRRSYNEQFF.